This T cell receptor beta chain stems from a study of molecular identifiers for immune sequencing clone quantification. MiXCR, applied by TCRdb to the PCR reads, yields one record per CDR3 protein. The sample lists 300,000 to 400,000 distinct CDR3 sequences; roughly a fifth were seen once. Per the germline V gene, CDR1 is SEHNR and CDR2 is FQNEAQ (reference sequence). Trimming removed 5 bases at V and 5 bases at J, with 15 bases between. This CDR3 region has 14 residues. This clonotype came up a few times. The specimen sequenced was naive CD8+ T cells from blood, with Jurkat cell RNA spiked in. Indicated subset: FACS-sorted CD8+CD4-CCR7+CD45RA+ naive T cells. The chain uses TRBV7-9 and TRBJ1-1, with D unclear. The clonotype originates from a human donor in good health. Some libraries in this study had Jurkat cell RNA spiked in. The CDR3 sequence is CASSESRLRTEAFF. The DNA of the CDR3 is TGTGCCAGCAGCGAGTCCAGGTTAAGGACTGAAGCTTTCTTT.